The 4 T cell receptor beta chains given below trace back to one sample, sequenced in a study of molecular identifiers for immune sequencing clone quantification. TCRdb re-derived calls from the PCR reads in MiXCR, one entry per CDR3 protein. The table shows about 63,000 distinct CDR3 sequences, with around 20% occurring only once. Sequences were obtained from naive CD8+ T cells from blood, with Jurkat cell RNA spiked in. Subset here: FACS-sorted CD8+CD4-CCR7+CD45RA+ naive T cells. The receptors were sampled from a human donor in good health. Some libraries in this study had Jurkat cell RNA spiked in.

This clonotype was recorded many times. The chain employs TRBV11-2 and TRBJ2-1; D unclear. CDR3 length equals 12 residues. Per the germline V gene, CDR1 is SGHAT and CDR2 is FQNNGV. V was cut by 1 base and J by 8 bases, with 6 bases left in between. CDR3 loop: CASSLGVHEQFF. Here the CDR3 DNA reads TGTGCCAGCAGCTTAGGGGTGCATGAGCAGTTCTTC.

In its sample, this clonotype was seen many times. The chain uses TRBV5-1 and TRBJ2-7; D might be TRBD2 (6 bases). V lost 0 bases, J lost 4 bases, and 14 bases lay in between. CDR1 is SGHRS and CDR2 is YFSETQ in the germline V gene. The CDR3 is made up of 15 amino acids. In DNA form, the CDR3 reads TGCGCCAGCAGCTTGGCTTTCGGGAGTGTTTACGAGCAGTACTTC. It yields the protein CASSLAFGSVYEQYF.

The gene calls are TRBV7-6 and TRBJ2-5, with unresolved D. CDR1 and CDR2 (germline): SGHVS, FNYEAQ. Trimming shortened V by 2 bases and J by 5 bases, and 12 bases separated the two germline ends. The CDR3 sequence is 14 residues long. The CDR3 sequence: CASSLLTSAETQYF. The DNA for the CDR3 is TGTGCCAGCAGCTTATTAACCTCGGCGGAGACCCAGTACTTC.

Ten or more counts support this clonotype. The V call is TRBV28, the J call TRBJ2-7; D might be TRBD2 (6 bases). Trimming removed 6 bases from V and 2 bases from J, with 14 bases in between. Per the germline V gene, CDR1 is MDHEN and CDR2 is SYDVKM. The CDR3 sequence is 14 residues long. The CDR3 DNA sequence: TGTGCCAGCAGCCCCCCGGGAGTAACCTACGAGCAGTACTTC. It yields the protein CASSPPGVTYEQYF. The whole variable domain, remainder taken from reference TRBV28 and TRBJ2-7, is DVKVTQSSRYLVKRTGEKVFLECVQDMDHENMFWYRQDPGLGLRLIYFSYDVKMKEKGDIPEGYSVSREKKERFSLILESASTNQTSMYLCASSPPGVTYEQYFGPGTRLTVT.